This T cell receptor (beta chain) was observed in a study of blood T cell repertoires in COVID-19. In regard to this clone: The sample contains more than one DNA sequence encoding this CDR3.

Germline V gene sequence: CDR1 PRHDT, CDR2 FYEKMQ (reference sequence). This CDR3 has 13 amino acids. Trimming left V 3 bases short and J 2 bases short, with 5 bases between. Here immunoSEQ multiplex PCR was the method, and the copy in TCRdb shows in-frame clones only, minus some. The table lists over 85,000 clones, under 75% of them singletons. The chain couples TRBV13 to TRBJ1-5; D is undetermined. The receptor comes from an older woman with acute or convalescent COVID-19. Sequencing used peripheral blood. The DNA of the CDR3 is TGTGCCAGCAGCTTGTCTCGCAATCAGCCCCAGCATTTT. It encodes CASSLSRNQPQHF.